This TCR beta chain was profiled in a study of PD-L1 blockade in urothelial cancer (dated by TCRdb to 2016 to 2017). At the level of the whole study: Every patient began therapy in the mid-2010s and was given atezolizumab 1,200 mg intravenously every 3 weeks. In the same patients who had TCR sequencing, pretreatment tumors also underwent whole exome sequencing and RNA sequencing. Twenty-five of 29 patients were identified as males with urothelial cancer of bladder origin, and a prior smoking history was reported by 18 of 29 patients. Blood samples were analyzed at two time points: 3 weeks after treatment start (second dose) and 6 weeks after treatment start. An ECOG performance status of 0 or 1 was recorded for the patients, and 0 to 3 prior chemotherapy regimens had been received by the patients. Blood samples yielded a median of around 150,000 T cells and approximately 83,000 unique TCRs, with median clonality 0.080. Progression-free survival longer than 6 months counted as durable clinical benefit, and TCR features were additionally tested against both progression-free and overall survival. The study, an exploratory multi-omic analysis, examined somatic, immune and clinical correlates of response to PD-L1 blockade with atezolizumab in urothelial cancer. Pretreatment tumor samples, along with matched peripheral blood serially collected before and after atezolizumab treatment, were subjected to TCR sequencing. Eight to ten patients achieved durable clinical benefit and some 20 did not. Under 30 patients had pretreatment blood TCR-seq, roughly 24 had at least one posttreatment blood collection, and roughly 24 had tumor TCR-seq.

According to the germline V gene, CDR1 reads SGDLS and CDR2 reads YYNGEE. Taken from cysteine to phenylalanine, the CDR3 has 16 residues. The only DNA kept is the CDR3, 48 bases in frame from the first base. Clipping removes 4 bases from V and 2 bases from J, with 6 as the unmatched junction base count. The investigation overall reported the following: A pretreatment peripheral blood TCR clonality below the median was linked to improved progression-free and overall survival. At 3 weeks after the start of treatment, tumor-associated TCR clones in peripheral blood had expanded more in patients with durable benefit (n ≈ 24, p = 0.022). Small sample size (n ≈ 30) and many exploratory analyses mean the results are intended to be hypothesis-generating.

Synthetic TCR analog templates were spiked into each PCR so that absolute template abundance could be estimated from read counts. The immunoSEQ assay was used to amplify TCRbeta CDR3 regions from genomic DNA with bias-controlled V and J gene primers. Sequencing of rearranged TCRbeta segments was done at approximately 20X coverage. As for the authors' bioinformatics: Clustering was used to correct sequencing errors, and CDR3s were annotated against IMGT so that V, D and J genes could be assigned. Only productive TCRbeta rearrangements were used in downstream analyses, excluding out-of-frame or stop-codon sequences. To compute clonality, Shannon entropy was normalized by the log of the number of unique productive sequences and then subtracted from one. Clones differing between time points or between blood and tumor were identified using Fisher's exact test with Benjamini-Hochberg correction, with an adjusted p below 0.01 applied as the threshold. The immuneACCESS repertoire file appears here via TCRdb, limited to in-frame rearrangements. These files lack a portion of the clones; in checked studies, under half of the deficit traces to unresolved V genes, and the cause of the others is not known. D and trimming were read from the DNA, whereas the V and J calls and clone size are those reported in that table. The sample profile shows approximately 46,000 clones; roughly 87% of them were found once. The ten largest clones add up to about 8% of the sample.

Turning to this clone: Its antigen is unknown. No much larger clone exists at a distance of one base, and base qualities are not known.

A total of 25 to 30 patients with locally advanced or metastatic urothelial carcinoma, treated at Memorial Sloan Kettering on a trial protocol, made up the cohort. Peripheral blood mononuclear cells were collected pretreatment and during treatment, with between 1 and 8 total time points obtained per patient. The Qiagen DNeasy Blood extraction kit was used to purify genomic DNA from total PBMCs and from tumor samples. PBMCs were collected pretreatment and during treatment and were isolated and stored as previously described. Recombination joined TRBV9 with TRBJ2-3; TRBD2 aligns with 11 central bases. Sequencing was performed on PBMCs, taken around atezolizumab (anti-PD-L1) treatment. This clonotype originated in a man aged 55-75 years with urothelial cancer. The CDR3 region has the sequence CASSTRLAGPTDTQYF. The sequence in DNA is TGTGCCAGCAGCACTCGACTAGCGGGGCCCACAGATACGCAGTATTTT.